A selection of T cell receptor beta chains follows, all from one sample in a study of regulatory T cells in long-lasting Graves disease. TCRdb analysed the multiplex PCR reads with MiXCR anew, one entry per CDR3 protein. The data show approximately 480,000 distinct CDR3 sequences, about a sixth seen once. The sample was also reused in another study, on T cells in Graves' hyperthyroidism and ophthalmopathy.

Sequenced here: peripheral blood mononuclear cells (PBMCs), sampled at new diagnosis, from a patient treated with antithyroid drugs. These receptors came from a man aged 40-55 years with Graves disease. Each CDR3 is given with its conserved first and last residue. D genes are given only for firm matches. Size is stated for part of the rows, as once, few or many counts, or as a class when the clone is expanded.

>TRBD1|TRBV30|TRBJ2-3|few
CAWSRGQSTDTQYF
TGTGCCTGGAGCCGGGGACAGAGCACAGATACGCAGTATTTT
>TRBD2|TRBV12-3/TRBV12-4|TRBJ2-1|few
CASSFGGRDEQFF
TGTGCCAGCAGTTTCGGAGGGAGGGATGAGCAGTTCTTC
>NA|TRBV2|TRBJ2-6|NA
CASSGQGANVLTF
TGTGCCAGCAGTGGACAGGGGGCCAACGTCCTGACTTTC
>TRBD1|TRBV29-1|TRBJ2-7|few
CSVPTGLSYEQYF
TGCAGCGTACCGACAGGGCTCTCCTACGAGCAGTACTTC
>NA|TRBV5-4|TRBJ1-1|many
CASSLTKWAEAFF
TGTGCCAGCAGCTTAACCAAATGGGCTGAAGCTTTCTTT
>NA|TRBV3-1|TRBJ2-7|many
CASSPTPGAFYEQYF
TGTGCCAGCAGCCCCACCCCCGGGGCGTTCTACGAGCAGTACTTC
>NA|TRBV20-1|TRBJ2-1|many
CSASPLVGSRHNEQFF
TGCAGTGCTAGCCCTCTCGTAGGGTCGCGTCACAATGAGCAGTTCTTC
>TRBD2|TRBV3-1|TRBJ2-1|many
CASSQVSGRSNEQFF
TGTGCCAGCAGCCAAGTTAGCGGGAGGTCCAATGAGCAGTTCTTC
>NA|TRBV28|TRBJ2-7|many
CASSPPVPYEQYF
TGTGCCAGCAGCCCGCCAGTCCCCTACGAGCAGTACTTC
>NA|TRBV10-3|TRBJ2-7|many
CASTLGAVGSYEQYF
TGTGCCTCCACGCTTGGGGCGGTGGGCTCCTACGAGCAGTACTTC
>TRBD1|TRBV19|TRBJ2-7|NA
CASSLQGDRYEQYF
TGTGCCAGTAGCTTACAGGGGGATCGCTACGAGCAGTACTTC
>TRBD2|TRBV2|TRBJ2-7|NA
CASRPGLASGEQYF
TGTGCCAGCCGACCGGGACTAGCTTCGGGGGAGCAGTACTTC
>NA|TRBV30|TRBJ1-1|many
CAWSQVGTEAFF
TGTGCCTGGAGTCAAGTCGGCACTGAAGCTTTCTTT
>NA|TRBV10-3|TRBJ2-1|NA
CAIRSSGEVNERFF
TGTGCCATCAGGAGCTCGGGGGAGGTCAATGAGCGGTTCTTC
>NA|TRBV30|TRBJ2-1|many
CAWTGNNEQFF
TGTGCCTGGACCGGCAACAATGAGCAGTTCTTC
>TRBD1|TRBV15|TRBJ2-3|NA
CATSTGQGSTDTQYF
TGTGCCACCAGCACAGGACAGGGAAGCACAGATACGCAGTATTTT
>TRBD1|TRBV28|TRBJ2-1|many
CASRVDRVRNEQFF
TGTGCCAGCAGGGTTGACAGGGTTCGCAATGAGCAGTTCTTC
>NA|TRBV12-3/TRBV12-4|TRBJ2-7|many
CASSLEGARREDEQYF
TGTGCCAGCAGTTTAGAGGGGGCTAGGCGGGAGGACGAGCAGTACTTC
>TRBD1|TRBV10-3|TRBJ1-1|few
CAIKAGTGMNTEAFF
TGTGCCATCAAGGCCGGGACAGGGATGAACACTGAAGCTTTCTTT
>NA|TRBV30|TRBJ1-1|many
CAWTLGLSNTEAFF
TGTGCCTGGACCTTGGGACTCTCGAACACTGAAGCTTTCTTT
>NA|TRBV5-1|TRBJ2-7|many
CASSLGGGWSAQGHEQYF
TGCGCCAGCAGCTTGGGAGGTGGATGGTCCGCCCAGGGCCACGAGCAGTACTTC
>NA|TRBV28|TRBJ2-7|NA
CASSFPVGHLSYEQYF
TGTGCCAGCAGCTTCCCAGTGGGACACCTCTCCTACGAGCAGTACTTC
>NA|TRBV28|TRBJ2-7|few
CASSLRVAGAHEQYF
TGTGCCAGCAGTTTAAGGGTGGCAGGGGCCCACGAGCAGTACTTC
>NA|TRBV11-2|TRBJ2-7|NA
CASSSPRDFLEQYF
TGTGCCAGCAGCTCCCCCCGGGACTTCCTCGAGCAGTACTTC